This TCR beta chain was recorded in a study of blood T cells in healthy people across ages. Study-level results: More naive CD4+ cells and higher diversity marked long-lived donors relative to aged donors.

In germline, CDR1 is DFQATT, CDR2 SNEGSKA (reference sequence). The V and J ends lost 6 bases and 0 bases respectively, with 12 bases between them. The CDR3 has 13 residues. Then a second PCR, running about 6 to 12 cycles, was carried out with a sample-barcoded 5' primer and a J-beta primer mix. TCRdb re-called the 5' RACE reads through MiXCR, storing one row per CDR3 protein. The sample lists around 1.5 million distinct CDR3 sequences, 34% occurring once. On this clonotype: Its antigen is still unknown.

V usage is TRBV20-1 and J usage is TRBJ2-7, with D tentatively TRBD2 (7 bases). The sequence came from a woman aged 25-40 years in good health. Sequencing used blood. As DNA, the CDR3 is TGCAGTGCGGGGGAGGGGGACTCCTACGAGCAGTACTTC. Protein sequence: CSAGEGDSYEQYF.